Listed below are T cell receptor beta chains from one sample, sequenced in a study of blood T cell repertoires in COVID-19. Some clones are missing from TCRdb's copy, which holds only in-frame ones; the method was immunoSEQ multiplex PCR. The repertoire holds about 260,000 clones, with approximately 86% as singletons. Specimen: peripheral blood. These receptors were obtained from a woman aged 60-75 years with COVID-19, enrolled during active disease. Both conserved end residues are part of each CDR3.

CDR3,V,length
CASSQVLAGTYEQYF,TRBV4-2,15
CASSPRQGSNTEAFF,TRBV4-3,15
CASSSPPTGSNSPLHF,TRBV27,16
CASRRQGESNEKLFF,TRBV6-8,15
CASSFFGQGALNYGYTF,TRBV28,17
CASSLEGGRHYEQYF,TRBV7-2,15
CASSRDSGNQPQHF,TRBV27,14
CASSQVAGEETQYF,TRBV4-2,14
CAWRSSGRALEQFF,TRBV30,14
CASSQDVSVPQHF,TRBV4-1,13
CASSLQASGGAQDTQYF,TRBV28,17